This TCR beta chain was recovered during a study of CD8 T cells in Susac syndrome. V was pared by 6 bases and J by 6 bases, with 18 bases between. The CDR3 contains 14 residues. From germline, CDR1 is SNHLY and CDR2 FYNNEI. Random hexamers served to reverse transcribe about 0.5 to 1 ug RNA. TCRdb processed the immunoSEQ multiplex PCR reads anew with MiXCR; each CDR3 protein has one entry. The repertoire holds hundreds of thousands of distinct CDR3 sequences, with 92% as singletons. The sample comprised CD8+ T cells from PBMCs. This rearrangement joins TRBV2 to TRBJ2-7; a possible D gene is TRBD2 (5 bases). This TCR came from a human donor with multiple sclerosis. The CDR3 DNA reads as TGTGCCAGCAGGGATACAGTGGGTCGGGGCGAGCAGTACTTC. Protein sequence: CASRDTVGRGEQYF.